The present TCR beta chain was sequenced within a study of shared clonotypes between healthy human individuals. Of note for this clone: Its antigen is undetermined.

Whole-study findings and limits: The expectation was that sequencing depth would affect clonotype sharing among donors. Compared with clonotypes that all four donors shared, non-shared clonotypes had lower generation probabilities.

V lost 2 bases, J lost 6 bases, and 12 bases lay in between. The germline gives CDR1 MDHEN, CDR2 SYDVKM. This CDR3 has 14 residues. The naive CD8 population came from CD45RO-negative cells selected for CCR7, without terminally differentiated effector memory CD45RA+ cells. An assay was performed, and its level was deep. Data came from immunoSEQ multiplex PCR; TCRdb stores just in-frame clones and leaves some out. The sample lists about 2 million clones, about 95% seen once, with 1.2% in the top ten. The sequenced sample consisted of naive CD8+ T cells sorted from blood. The TCR originated in a man aged 18 to 30 in good health. This sequence joins TRBV28 and TRBJ2-3, with D tentatively TRBD1 (5 bases). The CDR3, as DNA: TGTGCCAGCAGTTTAAGGCCAGGGTGGGATACGCAGTATTTT. Amino acid sequence: CASSLRPGWDTQYF.